This T cell receptor (beta chain) was retrieved from a study of regulatory T cells in long-lasting Graves disease (dated by TCRdb to about 2021). A note on the overall study: Persistent Graves' disease was defined as antithyroid drug treatment for over 5 years with persistently positive TSH receptor autoantibodies. A total of 33 samples were covered by TCR sequencing, comprising roughly 13 persistent and 20 or so newly diagnosed Graves' disease patients. The study was registered as a clinical trial and conducted in China. Antithyroid drugs had been taken for approximately 10 years on average by persistent Graves' disease patients in the clinical cohort. Persistent Graves' disease patients were compared with newly diagnosed Graves' disease patients by peripheral blood TCR sequencing and RNA sequencing. Summary of the overall study and its limitations: Compared with newly diagnosed patients, persistent Graves' disease patients had lower TCR Shannon entropy and fewer highly expanded clones, which suggests clonal expansion. Preferential use of TRBV28, TRBJ1-2 and TRBJ2-5 was observed in persistent disease, whereas TRBV20-1 and TRBJ2-1 were favored in newly diagnosed disease. Because the primary lesion, thyroid tissue, could not be accessed, the study looked at peripheral blood alone. Persistent patients shared more public clonotypes among themselves (over 2,500) than newly diagnosed patients did (about 900). The authors noted that the small sample size was a limitation that may lower accuracy. Sequencing and analysis were limited to the TCR beta chain.

The method behind the library was multiplex PCR. Sequencing relied on an Illumina HiSeq 4000. iRepertoire HTBI primers and Arm-PCR amplification of CDR3 regions were used to construct TCR beta libraries. PCR products were gel purified before sequencing. The authors processed their data as follows. A total of around 66 TRBV and some 15 TRBJ segments were identified across samples and were used for gene usage analysis of CDR3 amino acid clonotypes. COPE and FqMerger were used to merge the filtered high-quality paired reads into contigs. BLAST was used to align contigs to IMGT TRBV, TRBD and TRBJ reference genes, with CDR3 defined following IMGT. Any clonotype with a frequency above 0.1% was classified as a highly expanded clone. Shannon entropy served as the measure of repertoire diversity, while the Gini coefficient captured V-J evenness. Public clonotypes were defined as clonotypes shared by more than one individual. TCRdb reprocessing: public reads trimmed at Q25 with fastp, clones called with MiXCR, in-frame beta chains kept. Under each unique CDR3 protein, matching rows form one entry showing the most common genes and DNA. TCRdb's processing, not the authors', yielded these V and J calls. This sample gives hundreds of thousands of distinct CDR3 sequences in total; roughly 20% of them show up just once. Jointly, the top ten make up approximately 7.8% of the sample.

Points on this clonotype: What antigen it recognizes has not been identified. The sample holds no much larger clone one base away, and base qualities are not on file.

Via the germline V gene (reference sequence), CDR1 is SGHNT and CDR2 YYREEE. Clipping removes 0 bases from V and 4 bases from J, with 3 as the unmatched junction base count. The cysteine opens and the phenylalanine closes a CDR3 of 14 amino acids. Of all the DNA, just the CDR3 is kept, 42 bases in frame from base 1. The sample's time point label, in plain terms: persistent/refractory GD, antithyroid drugs over 5 years with positive TRAb. RNA was extracted from PBMCs in TRIzol for both TCR sequencing and RNA sequencing. The diagnosis of Graves' disease followed American Thyroid Association guidelines. Patients were recruited from an endocrinology department in Xi'an, China. From each patient, 7.5 to 9.5 milliliters of peripheral blood was collected into an EDTA anticoagulant tube. Ficoll Paque Plus density gradient separation was used to isolate PBMCs, and no additional T cell sorting was done. An Agilent 2100 Bioanalyzer and agarose gel were used to check RNA quality, and a NanoDrop 2000 was used to measure RNA concentration.

The chain is encoded by TRBV5-4 joined to TRBJ1-1, with 7 middle bases fitting TRBD1. This specimen consisted of peripheral blood mononuclear cells (PBMCs), obtained when the disease was refractory, from a patient treated with antithyroid drugs. The receptor was derived from a female donor with Graves disease. The DNA sequence is given as TGTGCCAGCAGCTTGGGTCGGACAGGCACTGAAGCTTTCTTT. Its product reads: CASSLGRTGTEAFF.